Listed below are T cell receptor beta chains from one sample, sequenced in a study of T-cell memory formation after mild COVID-19. TCRdb reanalysed the 5' RACE reads using MiXCR and keeps one entry per CDR3 protein. The data hold 300,000 or so distinct CDR3 sequences, with 15% to 20% observed a single time. Material: PBMCs or a T cell subset sorted from them (not recorded which). The receptors come from a man aged 18-30 years who had mild COVID-19 (a few samples of this study predate the infection). Cell type and time point are not known. CDR3s include the opening cysteine and the closing phenylalanine or tryptophan. The D gene is left open where the match is weak. Clone size is stated in some rows and not others, as once, few, many or a class when expanded.

v_gene	d_gene	j_gene	abundance	CDR3nt	CDR3aa
TRBV6-5	TRBD2	TRBJ2-2	NA	TGTGCCAGCAGTTACGTCGGGGGGGCCGGGGAGCTGTTTTTT	CASSYVGGAGELFF
TRBV15	NA	TRBJ2-7	few	TGTGCCACCAGCAGAGGACTGTACGGGGCTTACGAGCAGTACTTC	CATSRGLYGAYEQYF
TRBV13	NA	TRBJ2-3	NA	TGTGCCAGCAGCTTACATCAGGGGAGCCCAGATACGCAGTATTTT	CASSLHQGSPDTQYF
TRBV10-3	NA	TRBJ1-1	NA	TGTGCCATCAGTGAGTCGAGACAACAAGCTTTCTTT	CAISESRQQAFF
TRBV20-1	NA	TRBJ1-5	few	TGCAGTGCTCTTCGAGGGGGGGGGAATCAGCCCCAGCATTTT	CSALRGGGNQPQHF
TRBV7-6	NA	TRBJ1-2	few	TGTGCCAGCAGCTCATTCGGGGGAGGGGACTATGGCTACACCTTC	CASSSFGGGDYGYTF
TRBV19	TRBD1	TRBJ2-4	few	TGTGCCAGTACAGGGACAGGGGGCCGGGACATTCAGTACTTC	CASTGTGGRDIQYF
TRBV30	NA	TRBJ1-1	few	TGTGCCTGGAGTGTAAATGGGGTCACTGAAGCTTTCTTT	CAWSVNGVTEAFF
TRBV29-1	NA	TRBJ2-2	few	TGCAGCGTTGGAGAGGGGCGCACCGGGGAGCTGTTTTTT	CSVGEGRTGELFF
TRBV20-1	NA	TRBJ2-2	NA	TGCAGTGCCAAAGACAGTCGAGGCACCGGGGAGCTGTTTTTT	CSAKDSRGTGELFF
TRBV27	NA	TRBJ2-3	NA	TGTGCCAGCAGTTTAGGGGGACTCCCCACAGATACGCAGTATTTT	CASSLGGLPTDTQYF
TRBV7-9	NA	TRBJ2-1	NA	TGTGCCAGCAGCCCCGGGACCCGAACCCCAGCGGCCTACAATGAGCAGTTCTTC	CASSPGTRTPAAYNEQFF
TRBV12-3/TRBV12-4	TRBD2	TRBJ2-5	many	TGTGCCAGCAGTCCAGGACTAGCGGGGGAAGAGACCCAGTACTTC	CASSPGLAGEETQYF
TRBV6-5	TRBD1	TRBJ2-7	NA	TGTGCCAGCAGCCCCTTCGGGGACAGAGACGAGCAGTACTTC	CASSPFGDRDEQYF
TRBV3-1	TRBD1	TRBJ2-5	few	TGTGCCAGCAGCCAAGACCCCGACAGGGAAGAGACCCAGTACTTC	CASSQDPDREETQYF
TRBV3-1	TRBD1	TRBJ2-1	NA	TGTGCCAGCACCTTCTTCGGACAGGCGGTTTTGGAGCAGTTCTTC	CASTFFGQAVLEQFF
TRBV6-2/TRBV6-3	NA	TRBJ1-2	NA	TGTGCCAGCAGTTACGATGGCGGCTACACCTTC	CASSYDGGYTF
TRBV6-5	TRBD2	TRBJ2-2	few	TGTGCCAGCAGTCCCGGGGGGGCTGTAAACGCGAACACCGGGGAGCTGTTTTTT	CASSPGGAVNANTGELFF
TRBV5-1	NA	TRBJ2-5	few	TGCGCCAGCAGCTTGAGGCAAGAGACCCAGTACTTC	CASSLRQETQYF
TRBV4-1	NA	TRBJ2-1	NA	TGCGCCAGCAGCCAGCTTACCGGGGCTTCCTACAATGAGCAGTTCTTC	CASSQLTGASYNEQFF
TRBV4-2	NA	TRBJ2-1	many	TGTGCCAGCAGCCAGGGGGCAGGAGGTTACAATGAGCAGTTCTTC	CASSQGAGGYNEQFF
TRBV6-2/TRBV6-3	NA	TRBJ1-3	few	TGTGCCAGCCTTTCGAGATTCTCTGGAAACACCATATATTTT	CASLSRFSGNTIYF
TRBV7-2	NA	TRBJ1-5	NA	TGTGCCAGCAGCTCCCAGGGTAGCAATCAGCCCCAGCATTTT	CASSSQGSNQPQHF
TRBV7-9	NA	TRBJ1-1	NA	TGTGCCAGCAGCTTAAGAGGGGGAGGGGCGACCGGGATGATGTCTGAAGCTTTCTTT	CASSLRGGGATGMMSEAFF
TRBV12-3/TRBV12-4	TRBD2	TRBJ2-1	NA	TGTGCCAGCAGTTTCACGGGGGGGGCGTACAATGAGCAGTTCTTC	CASSFTGGAYNEQFF
TRBV3-1	NA	TRBJ1-1	NA	TGTGCCAGCAGCCAAAACCCGGGAGCTTCTATGAACACTGAAGCTTTCTTT	CASSQNPGASMNTEAFF
TRBV4-1	NA	TRBJ1-1	NA	TGCGCCAGCAGTGTCCCAAGCGGTAACACTGAAGCTTTCTTT	CASSVPSGNTEAFF
TRBV25-1	NA	TRBJ2-2	NA	TGTGCCAGCAGTCCTACCCCCACTAGGGCCGGGGAGCTGTTTTTT	CASSPTPTRAGELFF
TRBV5-1	TRBD1	TRBJ2-3	NA	TGCGCCAGCAGCCTGGGACAGCCGGGAGATACGCAGTATTTT	CASSLGQPGDTQYF
TRBV7-9	NA	TRBJ1-1	NA	TGTGCCAGCAGCTCATGGGACATGAACACTGAAGCTTTCTTT	CASSSWDMNTEAFF
TRBV4-1	NA	TRBJ2-1	NA	TGCGCCAGCAGCCTCCCGACAGGATACAATGAGCAGTTCTTC	CASSLPTGYNEQFF
TRBV7-9	NA	TRBJ2-5	few	TGTGCCAGCAGCTACCGAGGGGGGCGAGAGACCCAGTACTTC	CASSYRGGRETQYF
TRBV4-3	TRBD2	TRBJ2-2	NA	TGCGCCAGCAGCCAAGATCGGGCGGGGGGATACAACACCGGGGAGCTGTTTTTT	CASSQDRAGGYNTGELFF
TRBV12-3/TRBV12-4	NA	TRBJ1-1	NA	TGTGCCAGCAGTTTCTCAGCGAACACTGAAGCTTTCTTT	CASSFSANTEAFF
TRBV6-2/TRBV6-3	NA	TRBJ2-2	NA	TGTGCCAGCACACAGGTTTCGAACACCGGGGAGCTGTTTTTT	CASTQVSNTGELFF
TRBV6-6	NA	TRBJ2-7	few	TGTGCCAGCAGTTACTTGGCTCCCTCCGACGAGCAGTACTTC	CASSYLAPSDEQYF
TRBV5-1	TRBD1	TRBJ1-1	few	TGCGCCAGCAGCGTAACAGGGGACGGGGCTGTCACTGAAGCTTTCTTT	CASSVTGDGAVTEAFF
TRBV7-9	NA	TRBJ1-1	few	TGTGCCAGCACCGTGGACCTCCTCATGAACACTGAAGCTTTCTTT	CASTVDLLMNTEAFF
TRBV5-6	NA	TRBJ2-1	few	TGTGCCAGCAGCTCCCCGGGCCGTAACAATGAGCAGTTCTTC	CASSSPGRNNEQFF
TRBV14	NA	TRBJ2-1	few	TGTGCCAGCAGCCTGGACCAGCCGTACAATGAGCAGTTCTTC	CASSLDQPYNEQFF
TRBV7-2	NA	TRBJ2-3	NA	TGTGCCAGCCGGAGGACAGATAGCACAGATACGCAGTATTTT	CASRRTDSTDTQYF
TRBV7-9	NA	TRBJ1-2	few	TGTGCCAGCAGTGCCCTAGGCCGTGGCGGTAACTATGGCTACACCTTC	CASSALGRGGNYGYTF
TRBV15	NA	TRBJ2-3	NA	TGTGCCACCAGCAAATGGACCTCTAGCACAGATACGCAGTATTTT	CATSKWTSSTDTQYF
TRBV7-9	NA	TRBJ2-1	NA	TGTGCCAGCAGCTTGGGGCGGGGTAGGAACAATGAGCAGTTCTTC	CASSLGRGRNNEQFF
TRBV3-1	TRBD1	TRBJ1-6	few	TGTGCCAGCAGCCAACCTAGACAGGGGAGGAATAATTCACCCCTCCACTTT	CASSQPRQGRNNSPLHF
TRBV28	NA	TRBJ1-5	NA	TGTGCCAGCACCCCGCCGGGGGGCGGGCAGCCCCAGCATTTT	CASTPPGGGQPQHF
TRBV28	TRBD2	TRBJ2-3	NA	TGTGCCAGCAGTTTTGGACTAGCGGGGACTAGCACAGATACGCAGTATTTT	CASSFGLAGTSTDTQYF